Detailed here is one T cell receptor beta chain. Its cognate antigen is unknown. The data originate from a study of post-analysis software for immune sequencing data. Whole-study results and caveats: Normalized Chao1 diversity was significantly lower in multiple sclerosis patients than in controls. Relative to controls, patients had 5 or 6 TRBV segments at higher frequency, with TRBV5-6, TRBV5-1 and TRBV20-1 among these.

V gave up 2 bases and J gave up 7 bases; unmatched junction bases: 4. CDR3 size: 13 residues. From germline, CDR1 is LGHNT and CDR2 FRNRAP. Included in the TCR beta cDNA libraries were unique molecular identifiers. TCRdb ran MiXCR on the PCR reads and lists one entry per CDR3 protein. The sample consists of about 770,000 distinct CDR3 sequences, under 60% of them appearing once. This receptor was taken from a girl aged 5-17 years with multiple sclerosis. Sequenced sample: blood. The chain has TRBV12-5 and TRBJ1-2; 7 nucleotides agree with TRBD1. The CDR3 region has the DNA TGTGCTAGTGGTTTGCCAGGGGGTAGTGGCTACACCTTC. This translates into CASGLPGGSGYTF.